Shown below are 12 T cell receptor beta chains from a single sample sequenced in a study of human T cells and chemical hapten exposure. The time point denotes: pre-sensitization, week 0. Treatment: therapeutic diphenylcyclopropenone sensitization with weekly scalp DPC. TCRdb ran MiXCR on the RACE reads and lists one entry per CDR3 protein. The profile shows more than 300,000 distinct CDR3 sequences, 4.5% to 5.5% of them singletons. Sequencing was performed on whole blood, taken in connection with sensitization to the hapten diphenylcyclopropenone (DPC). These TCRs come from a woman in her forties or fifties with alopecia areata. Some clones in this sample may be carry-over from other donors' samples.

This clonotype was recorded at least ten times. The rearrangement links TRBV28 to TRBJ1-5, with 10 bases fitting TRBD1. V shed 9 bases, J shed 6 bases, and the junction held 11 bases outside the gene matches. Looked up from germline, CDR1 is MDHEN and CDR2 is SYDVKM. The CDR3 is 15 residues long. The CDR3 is CASWPRDRGGQPQHF. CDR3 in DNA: TGTGCCAGTTGGCCCCGGGACAGGGGAGGTCAGCCCCAGCATTTT.

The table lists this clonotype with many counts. CDR3: CSVCTGVDEQYF. The CDR3 DNA reads TGCAGCGTTTGTACAGGGGTGGACGAGCAGTACTTC. This sequence joins TRBV29-1 and TRBJ2-7; 7 bases align to TRBD1. CDR1 and CDR2 from the germline V gene are SQVTM and ANQGSEA. The CDR3 spans 12 residues. V gave up 5 bases and J gave up 5 bases; unmatched junction bases: 6.

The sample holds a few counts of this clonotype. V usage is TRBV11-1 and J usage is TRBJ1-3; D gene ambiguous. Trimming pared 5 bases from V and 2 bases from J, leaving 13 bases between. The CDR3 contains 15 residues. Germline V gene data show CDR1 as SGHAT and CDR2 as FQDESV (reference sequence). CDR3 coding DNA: TGTGCCAGCAGCCTAAATGGGAACCCTGGAAACACCATATATTTT. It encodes CASSLNGNPGNTIYF.

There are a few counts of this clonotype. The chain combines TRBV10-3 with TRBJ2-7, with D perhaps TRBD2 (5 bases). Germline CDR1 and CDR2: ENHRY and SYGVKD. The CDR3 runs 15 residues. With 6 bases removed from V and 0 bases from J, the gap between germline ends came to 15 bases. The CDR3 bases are TGTGCCATCAGCGGAGCGGTCTTGAGCTCCTACGAGCAGTACTTC. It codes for CAISGAVLSSYEQYF.

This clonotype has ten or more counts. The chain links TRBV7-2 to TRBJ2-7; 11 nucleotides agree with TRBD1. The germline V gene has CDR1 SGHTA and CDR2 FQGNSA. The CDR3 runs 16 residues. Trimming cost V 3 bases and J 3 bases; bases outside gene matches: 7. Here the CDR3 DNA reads TGTGCCAGCAGCTTGGGGGGACAGGGGGTTTTCTACGAGCAGTACTTC. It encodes CASSLGGQGVFYEQYF.

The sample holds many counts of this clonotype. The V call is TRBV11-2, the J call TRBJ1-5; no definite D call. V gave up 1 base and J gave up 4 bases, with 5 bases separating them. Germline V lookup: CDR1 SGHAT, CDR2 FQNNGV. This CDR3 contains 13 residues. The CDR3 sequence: CASSLGHNQPQHF. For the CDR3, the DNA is TGTGCCAGCAGCTTAGGTCATAATCAGCCCCAGCATTTT.

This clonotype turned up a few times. DNA of the CDR3: TGTGCCAGCAGCTTGGACCTCACAGATACGCAGTATTTT. This encodes CASSLDLTDTQYF. The chain links TRBV7-9 to TRBJ2-3; D not resolved. The germline gives CDR1 SEHNR, CDR2 FQNEAQ (reference sequence). With 3 bases removed from V and 2 bases from J, the gap between germline ends came to 6 bases. This CDR3 contains 13 residues.

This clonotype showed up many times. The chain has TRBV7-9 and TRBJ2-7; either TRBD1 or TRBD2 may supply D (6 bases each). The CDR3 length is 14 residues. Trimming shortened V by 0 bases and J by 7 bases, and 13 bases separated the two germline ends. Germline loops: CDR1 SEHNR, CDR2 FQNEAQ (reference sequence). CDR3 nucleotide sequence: TGTGCCAGCAGCTTAGCGGAAGGAGGGGGTGAGCAGTACTTC. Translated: CASSLAEGGGEQYF.

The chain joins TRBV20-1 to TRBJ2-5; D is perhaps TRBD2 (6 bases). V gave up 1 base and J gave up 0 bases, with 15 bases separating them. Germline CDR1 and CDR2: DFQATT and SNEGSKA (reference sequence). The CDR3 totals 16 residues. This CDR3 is CSARGTGGRDQETQYF. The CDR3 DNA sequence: TGCAGTGCTAGAGGAACCGGGGGACGGGACCAAGAGACCCAGTACTTC.

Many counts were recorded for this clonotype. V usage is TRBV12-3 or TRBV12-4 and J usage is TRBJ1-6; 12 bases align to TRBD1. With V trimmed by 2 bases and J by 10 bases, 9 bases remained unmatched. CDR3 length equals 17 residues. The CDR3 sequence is CASSLKGQGAKSSPLHF. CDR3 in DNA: TGTGCCAGCAGTTTAAAGGGACAGGGGGCGAAGAGCTCACCCCTCCACTTT.

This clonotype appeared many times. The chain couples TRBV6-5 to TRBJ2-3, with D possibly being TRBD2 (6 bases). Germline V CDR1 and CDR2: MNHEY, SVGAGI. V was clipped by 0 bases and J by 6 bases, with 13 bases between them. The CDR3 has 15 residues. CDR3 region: CASSYSTGEWDTQYF. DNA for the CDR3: TGTGCCAGCAGTTACTCGACGGGGGAGTGGGATACGCAGTATTTT.

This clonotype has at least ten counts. The CDR3 region is CASSQGAWPQHF. CDR3 DNA sequence: TGTGCCAGCAGCCAAGGGGCTTGGCCCCAGCATTTT. The V and J genes are TRBV7-9 and TRBJ1-5; the D gene is possibly TRBD1 (5 bases). With 5 bases removed from V and 9 bases from J, the gap between germline ends came to 11 bases. This CDR3 spans 12 amino acids. Germline V gene sequence: CDR1 SEHNR, CDR2 FQNEAQ (reference sequence).